The sample holds many counts of the clone carrying this T cell receptor beta chain. No antigen is known for it. The data originate from a study of neurological immune-mediated disorders. 5'RACE employing 10-nucleotide random UMIs yielded the cDNA. Via MiXCR, TCRdb re-called the 5' RACE reads, giving one row per CDR3 protein. Among approximately 51,000 distinct CDR3 sequences, about 3% were seen once, and the ten largest hold about 6%. Study observations and caveats: CDR3 amino acid sequences found in expanded clones were never shared across subjects, suggesting private repertoires in all groups. Falling below healthy controls, multiple sclerosis showed the least TCR clonal expansion, while HTLV-1-associated myelopathy showed the most.

Source material: PBMCs. The TCR comes from a middle-aged man with multiple sclerosis.

The CDR3 DNA reads as TGCAGCGTTGTCGTACGGGGGGGCGTCAGCAATCAGCCCCAGCATTTT. It codes for CSVVVRGGVSNQPQHF. The V gene is TRBV29-1, the J gene TRBJ1-5, with D possibly being TRBD1 (6 bases). This CDR3 contains 16 residues. Trimming stripped 4 bases from V and 1 base from J, with 17 bases between. Germline assignment: CDR1 SQVTM and CDR2 ANQGSEA.